One and the same sample provided the 6 T cell receptor beta chains below, sequenced in a study of tumor-infiltrating lymphocytes in primary liver carcinoma. The investigators made TCR beta cDNA from about 0.45 ug total RNA, using a constant-region primer. A slightly modified ARM-PCR protocol with three nested multiplex PCR rounds produced these TCR beta libraries. Researchers ran the first two PCR rounds for approximately 10 cycles each with TRBV1-TRBV30 forward primers and a C-beta reverse primer. MiXCR, applied by TCRdb to the multiplex PCR reads, yields one record per CDR3 protein. The sample records over 95,000 distinct CDR3 sequences, 55% to 70% being singletons. Extraction of RNA together with DNA used roughly 19-32 mg of unsorted bulk tissue. What was sequenced was liver tumor tissue from sampling region 5. Subset given: tumor region T5, tumor centre. The receptors shown here come from a woman aged 60-75 years with primary liver carcinoma and hepatitis B virus infection.

Remarks on this clonotype: Just one base apart from a much larger clone, this may be a read error. V gene TRBV6-6 combines with J gene TRBJ2-1; either TRBD1 or TRBD2 may supply D (5 bases each). CDR1 and CDR2 (germline): MNHNY, SVGAGI (reference sequence). Trimming took 5 bases from V and 5 from J, leaving 16 bases between them. The CDR3 spans 15 residues. The CDR3 DNA reads as TGTGCCAGCAGTGCCCTCCCCGGGGCTAACAATGAGCAGTTCTTC. Its protein product is CASSALPGANNEQFF.

Concerning this clonotype itself: A much more abundant neighbour one base away suggests this may be a read error. The chain recombines TRBV5-6 with TRBJ1-6, with no clear D. Trimming pared 6 bases from V and 5 bases from J, leaving 21 bases between. The CDR3 totals 17 residues. Germline CDR1 is SGHDT and CDR2 is YYEEEE. Here the CDR3 reads CASTSGRGGRHNSPLHF. The CDR3 DNA follows: TGTGCCAGCACGTCGGGTCGAGGTGGCAGGCATAATTCACCCCTCCACTTT.

With regard to this clonotype: This may come from a read error, since a much larger clone is one base off. The V and J genes are TRBV12-3 or TRBV12-4 and TRBJ1-1; perhaps TRBD1 as D (5 bases). V lost 8 bases, J lost 3 bases, and 16 bases lay in between. CDR3 length equals 14 residues. The CDR3 DNA reads TGTGCCAGCTCTTCAGGGCGGAAGGACACTGAAGCTTTCTTT. Translation: CASSSGRKDTEAFF.

This clonotype has only one observation. Germline and junction disagree at one end, which may indicate a read error. The gene calls are TRBV11-2 and TRBJ2-1; D possibly matches TRBD1 or TRBD2 (5 bases each). Germline assignment: CDR1 SGHAT and CDR2 FQNNGV. This CDR3 comprises 14 residues. CDR3 nucleotides: TGTCCCAGCAGCTTAAATGGGACGCACAATGAGCAGTTCTTC. Translation gives CPSSLNGTHNEQFF.

To note about this clonotype: No conserved phenylalanine or tryptophan is present at the end of the CDR3, so a read error is the likely explanation. CDR3 amino acids: CASTPWGGDNEQFL. The CDR3 coding sequence is TGTGCCAGTACCCCCTGGGGCGGGGACAATGAGCAGTTCCTC. J is TRBJ2-1 and V is TRBV6-5, with D possibly being TRBD2 (6 bases). Trimming pared 9 bases from V and 5 bases from J, leaving 17 bases between. CDR1 and CDR2 (germline): MNHEY, SVGAGI. CDR3 length: 14 residues.

This clonotype was observed once. Given the absence of the conserved phenylalanine or tryptophan at the CDR3 end, a read error is likely. The limits of the CDR3 on the DNA are not certain, so only TCRdb's listed CDR3 is given. The rearrangement joins TRBV29-1 to TRBJ2-1; no DNA check was done on the table's D call, TRBD2. CDR1 and CDR2 from the germline V gene are SQVTM and ANQGSEA. Termini included, the CDR3 measures 13 amino acids. The CDR3 reads CSTKAGGFGEQLL.